A selection of T cell receptor beta chains follows, all from one sample in a study of human T cells and chemical hapten exposure. TCRdb called the RACE reads again in MiXCR, with one record for every CDR3 protein. The sample carries roughly 38,000 distinct CDR3 sequences, more than 8% recorded once. Sequencing was performed on whole blood, taken in connection with sensitization to the hapten diphenylcyclopropenone (DPC). Receptor source: a man between 50 and 59 years old with alopecia areata. Some clones in this sample may be carry-over from other donors' samples. Each CDR3 is given with its conserved first and last residue. D genes are given only for firm matches. Clone sizes are given selectively: once, few, many, or a class where the clone is expanded.

d_call j_call v_call clone_size cdr3_aa cdr3_nt
TRBD2 TRBJ2-3 TRBV20-1 NA CSAFRTSGTLGTDTQYF TGCAGTGCTTTTCGGACTAGCGGGACGCTGGGGACAGATACGCAGTATTTT
NA TRBJ2-2 TRBV27 once CASSYGGELFF TGTGCCAGCAGTTATGGCGGGGAGCTGTTTTTT
NA TRBJ2-2 TRBV29-1 many CSTITNTGELFF TGCTCAACCATAACGAACACCGGGGAGCTGTTTTTT
NA TRBJ1-1 TRBV4-2 NA CASSQPDGNTEAFF TGTGCCAGCAGCCAACCCGACGGGAACACTGAAGCTTTCTTT
NA TRBJ2-5 TRBV20-1 many CSATFGGETQYF TGCAGTGCTACGTTTGGAGGGGAGACCCAGTACTTC
TRBD2 TRBJ2-7 TRBV9 NA CASSLGTSVYEQYF TGTGCCAGCTCCCTCGGGACTAGCGTCTACGAGCAGTACTTC
NA TRBJ2-1 TRBV29-1 many CSVSGGNEQFF TGCAGCGTTTCCGGAGGGAATGAGCAGTTCTTC
NA TRBJ2-7 TRBV7-2 NA CASSLAREREQYF TGTGCCAGCAGCTTAGCGAGAGAGCGCGAGCAGTACTTC
NA TRBJ2-4 TRBV6-1 many CASSEGYPGSIQYF TGTGCCAGCAGTGAAGGTTATCCAGGGTCGATTCAGTACTTC
NA TRBJ2-5 TRBV10-2 few CASSESRGETQYF TGCGCCAGCAGTGAGAGTCGGGGAGAGACCCAGTACTTC
TRBD2 TRBJ2-1 TRBV20-1 many CSARGGDAGTSGNYNEQFF TGCAGTGCTAGAGGCGGGGACGCCGGGACTAGCGGGAATTACAATGAGCAGTTCTTC
NA TRBJ2-7 TRBV12-5 many CASGLRGEQYF TGTGCTAGTGGTTTGAGGGGGGAGCAGTACTTC